One sample yielded the 21 T cell receptor beta chains listed below, sequenced in a study of read filtering for tumor transcriptome and immune sequencing. This library used 300 to 500 ng RNA and molecular barcoded adaptors spanning alpha/delta and beta/gamma chains. TCRdb analysed the reads with MiXCR anew, one entry per CDR3 protein. The repertoire includes about 90,000 distinct CDR3 sequences, 12% of them detected once, and 15% sits in the top ten. The sample consisted of a population of CD138-negative cells sorted from bone marrow. All receptors derive from a donor aged 40 or older with multiple myeloma.

This clonotype has at least ten counts. The V and J genes are TRBV5-1 and TRBJ2-7; TRBD2 is a possible D gene (6 bases). Germline V lookup: CDR1 SGHRS, CDR2 YFSETQ. The CDR3 extends over 15 amino acids. V dropped 1 base and J dropped 5 bases, with 16 bases sitting between them. The CDR3 DNA reads as TGCGCCAGCAGCTTGAACTGGCGGGAAAGCCACGAGCAGTACTTC. Translated, it gives CASSLNWRESHEQYF. The variable domain in full, with the rest retrieved from reference TRBV5-1 and TRBJ2-7, is KAGVTQTPRYLIKTRGQQVTLSCSPISGHRSVSWYQQTPGQGLQFLFEYFSETQRNKGNFPGRFSGRQFSNSRSEMNVSTLELGDSALYLCASSLNWRESHEQYFGPGTRLTVT.

This rearrangement joins TRBV6-2 or TRBV6-3 to TRBJ1-2, with 11 bases identical to TRBD1. Germline V gene sequence: CDR1 MNHEY, CDR2 SVGEGT. The J segment lost 8 bases and the V segment lost 2 bases, leaving 4 bases of the junction unmatched. CDR3 size: 14 residues. Here the CDR3 DNA reads TGTGCCAGCAGTTACGCGGGACAGGGGGGCGGCTACACCTTC. This translates into CASSYAGQGGGYTF.

This clonotype is a singleton in its sample. A much more abundant neighbour one base away suggests this may be a read error. This chain links TRBV29-1 with TRBJ2-5, with D unclear. The germline V gene encodes CDR1 SQVTM and CDR2 ANQGSEA. The CDR3 spans 12 residues. CDR3 sequence reads: CSVDWLEETPYF. The CDR3, as DNA: TGCAGCGTTGATTGGCTAGAAGAGACCCCGTACTTC.

Points on this clonotype: Relative to the germline gene, one junction end is altered; a read error may explain this. V gene TRBV5-1 combines with J gene TRBJ2-7, with 11 bases that match TRBD2. The CDR3 is made up of 14 amino acids. CDR1 SGHRS and CDR2 YFSETQ come from the germline V gene. In nucleotides, the CDR3 is TGCGCCGGCAGCTTAGGGACTAGCGGTTACGAGCAGTACTTC. This codes for CAGSLGTSGYEQYF.

This clonotype showed up many times. The rearrangement joins TRBV7-2 to TRBJ1-5; D unresolved. Trimming removed 5 bases at V and 1 base at J, with 6 bases between. CDR3 length: 13 residues. Germline assignment: CDR1 SGHTA and CDR2 FQGNSA. The CDR3: CASSPRSNQPQHF. CDR3 coding DNA: TGTGCCAGCAGCCCCCGGAGCAATCAGCCCCAGCATTTT. The complete variable domain, with remaining parts taken from reference TRBV7-2 and TRBJ1-5, reads GAGVSQSPSNKVTEKGKDVELRCDPISGHTALYWYRQSLGQGLEFLIYFQGNSAPDKSGLPSDRFSAERTGGSVSTLTIQRTQQEDSAVYLCASSPRSNQPQHFGDGTRLSIL.

This clonotype was seen many times. The J gene is TRBJ2-7, the V gene TRBV25-1; 10 bases agree with TRBD1. Germline CDR1 reads MGHDK; CDR2 reads SYGVNS. This CDR3 region has 16 residues. The V and J ends lost 1 base and 0 bases, in that order; junction bases with no gene match: 3. The CDR3 DNA reads TGTGCCAGCAGTGAATCCGGACAGGGGGTCTCCTACGAGCAGTACTTC. Encoded protein: CASSESGQGVSYEQYF.

About this clonotype: A read error may explain this, as a much larger clone is one base away. The V and J genes are TRBV27 and TRBJ2-3; D is possibly TRBD2 (6 bases). CDR1 and CDR2 (germline): MNHEY, SMNVEV (reference sequence). V was trimmed by 8 bases and J by 7 bases, leaving 22 bases between them. There are 15 residues in the CDR3. The DNA for the CDR3 is TGTGCCAGCGGGGCCGGGACGGGGAGGACAAATACGCAGTATTTT. It yields the protein CASGAGTGRTNTQYF.

In regard to this clonotype: A clone one base away is much larger, so this may be a read error. The rearrangement links TRBV7-9 to TRBJ2-3, with a weak D call TRBD1 (5 bases). Germline V CDR1 and CDR2: SEHNR, FQNEAQ (reference sequence). CDR3 length: 13 residues. V was pared by 8 bases and J by 3 bases, with 12 bases between. CDR3 DNA: TGTGCCAGCGGAAAGACAGAGACAGATACGCAGTATTTT. This gives the protein CASGKTETDTQYF.

Regarding this clonotype: A clone one base away is much larger, so this may be a read error. The chain has TRBV28 and TRBJ2-3; no definite D call. The DNA end is a closer match to TRBJ1-5, so the J assignment may be wrong. Germline V gives CDR1 MDHEN, CDR2 SYDVKM. The CDR3 contains 13 residues. This CDR3 reads CASSLKGSDTQHF. The CDR3 nucleotides read TGTGCCAGCAGTTTAAAGGGCTCAGATACGCAGCATTTT.

In its sample, this clonotype was seen many times. The chain combines TRBV18 with TRBJ2-1; D is perhaps TRBD2 (5 bases). Trimming cost V 0 bases and J 6 bases, with 6 bases left between them. The CDR3 is 13 amino acids. Per germline, CDR1 KGHSH and CDR2 LQKENI. The CDR3 nucleotides are TGTGCCAGCTCACCACCACGGGGCAATGAGCAGTTCTTC. Amino acid sequence: CASSPPRGNEQFF.

Comment on this clonotype: A much larger clone differs from this one at a single base, so this may be a read error. The chain has TRBV11-2 and TRBJ1-2, with no clear D. The CDR3 extends over 16 amino acids. Germline CDR1 is SGHAT and CDR2 is FQNNGV. CDR3 in amino acids: CASSLESGPGNYGHTF. The CDR3 DNA reads as TGTGCCAGCAGCTTAGAATCCGGGCCAGGCAACTATGGCCACACCTTC. Variable domain in full (rest from reference TRBV11-2 and TRBJ1-2): EAGVAQSPRYKIIEKRQSVAFWCNPISGHATLYWYQQILGQGPKLLIQFQNNGVVDDSQLPKDRFSAERLKGVDSTLKIQPAKLEDSAVYLCASSLESGPGNYGHTFGSGTRLTVV.

At least ten counts were recorded for this clonotype. The chain joins TRBV7-2 to TRBJ1-1; D gene uncertain. Trimming shortened V by 5 bases and J by 0 bases, and 10 bases separated the two germline ends. The germline V gene has CDR1 SGHTA and CDR2 FQGNSA. This CDR3 region has 14 residues. The CDR3 reads CASSAMGVNTEAFF. Here the CDR3 DNA reads TGTGCCAGCAGCGCAATGGGTGTGAACACTGAAGCTTTCTTT.

This clonotype was seen many times. V is TRBV5-1 and J is TRBJ2-7; perhaps TRBD2 as D (6 bases). CDR3 length: 13 amino acids. The germline V and J ends were trimmed by 4 bases and 2 bases, with 10 bases remaining between them. From germline, CDR1 is SGHRS and CDR2 YFSETQ. DNA for the CDR3: TGCGCCAGCAGCCCGGCGGGGACCTACGAGCAGTACTTC. This codes for CASSPAGTYEQYF.

This clonotype was picked up many times. The chain couples TRBV6-2 or TRBV6-3 to TRBJ2-5; possibly TRBD1 for D (6 bases). The germline V gene encodes CDR1 MNHEY and CDR2 SVGEGT. Trimming cost V 6 bases and J 2 bases, with 10 bases left between them. CDR3 length equals 13 residues. Here the CDR3 DNA reads TGTGCCAGCAGGGGGACAAGACAAGAGACCCAGTACTTC. The encoded protein is CASRGTRQETQYF.

This clonotype was detected many times. The rearrangement joins TRBV7-9 to TRBJ1-1, with D maybe TRBD1 (5 bases). CDR1 and CDR2 from the germline V gene are SEHNR and FQNEAQ (reference sequence). The CDR3 spans 14 residues. The germline V and J ends were trimmed by 1 base and 11 bases, with 17 bases remaining between them. The CDR3 region is CASSLGTGHGGAFF. For the CDR3, the DNA is TGTGCCAGCAGCTTAGGCACGGGGCACGGTGGGGCTTTCTTT. Full variable domain (remainder filled in from reference TRBV7-9 and TRBJ1-1): DTGVSQNPRHKITKRGQNVTFRCDPISEHNRLYWYRQTLGQGPEFLTYFQNEAQLEKSRLLSDRFSAERPKGSFSTLEIQRTEQGDSAMYLCASSLGTGHGGAFFGQGTRLTVV.

This clonotype was detected many times. This chain uses TRBV7-2 with TRBJ2-1; TRBD2 matches 13 bases. This CDR3 has 17 amino acids. The germline V gene encodes CDR1 SGHTA and CDR2 FQGNSA. With V trimmed by 2 bases and J by 0 bases, 1 base remained unmatched. In nucleotides, the CDR3 is TGTGCCAGCAGCTTAAGGACTAGCGGGAGCTCCTACAATGAGCAGTTCTTC. Residues: CASSLRTSGSSYNEQFF.

A few counts support this clonotype. This sequence joins TRBV28 and TRBJ2-3; possibly TRBD1 for D (6 bases). The V end lost 1 base, the J end lost 0 bases, and 8 bases lay between the germline ends. CDR1 is MDHEN and CDR2 is SYDVKM in the germline V gene. There are 15 residues in the CDR3. CDR3 bases: TGTGCCAGCAGTTTATCACAGGGTAGCACAGATACGCAGTATTTT. This sequence encodes CASSLSQGSTDTQYF.

This clonotype was seen many times. The chain joins TRBV7-8 to TRBJ1-4; D is uncertain. The V gene lost 1 base and the J gene lost 0 bases, with 9 bases spanning the gap. From germline, CDR1 is SGHVS and CDR2 FQNEAQ. The CDR3 loop spans 16 amino acids. Here the CDR3 reads CASSLVRIATNEKLFF. The CDR3 DNA follows: TGTGCCAGCAGCTTAGTTCGGATAGCAACTAATGAAAAACTGTTTTTT.

This clonotype was recorded many times. V and J are TRBV5-1 and TRBJ2-7; TRBD2 aligns across 7 bases. The CDR3 sequence is 15 residues long. With 0 bases clipped from V and 3 bases from J, the junction kept 6 bases outside the gene matches. The germline V gene has CDR1 SGHRS and CDR2 YFSETQ. The CDR3 sequence is CASSLEASGYYEQYF. CDR3 coding DNA: TGCGCCAGCAGCTTGGAGGCTAGCGGCTACTACGAGCAGTACTTC.

This clonotype was found many times. The chain carries TRBV27 and TRBJ2-7; D is perhaps TRBD1 (6 bases). CDR1 and CDR2 (germline): MNHEY, SMNVEV (reference sequence). The V end was cut by 0 bases, the J end by 0 bases, with 12 bases between. The length of the CDR3 is 16 residues. In nucleotides, the CDR3 is TGTGCCAGCAGTTTATCTGCCGGGACATACTCCTACGAGCAGTACTTC. Translation: CASSLSAGTYSYEQYF.

About this clonotype itself: Given a much more abundant clone one base away, this may be a read error. The rearrangement uses TRBV12-3 or TRBV12-4 and TRBJ2-3; D might be TRBD2 (5 bases). The CDR3 length is 14 residues. The CDR3 spells CASNPGGLRDAQYF. The CDR3 DNA reads as TGTGCCAGCAACCCCGGCGGACTGCGAGATGCGCAGTATTTT.